This T cell receptor beta chain derives from a study of T cell responses to AZD1222 COVID-19 vaccine. Profiling relied on immunoSEQ multiplex PCR, and the TCRdb table lists in-frame clones only, not all of them. The sample has around 77,000 clones, about nine tenths seen once; the top ten hold about 2.5%. Germline values: CDR1 LNHDA, CDR2 SQIVND (reference sequence). Unmatched junction bases numbered 5, after V lost 8 bases and J lost 2 bases. The CDR3 is made up of 14 amino acids. This chain links TRBV19 with TRBJ1-2; TRBD1 aligns across 10 bases. The receptor's source is an adult in good health. The specimen was peripheral blood, collected on day 0 of AZD1222 vaccination. The CDR3 loop reads CASSVTGGNYGYTF. In DNA form, the CDR3 reads TGTGCCAGTTCGGTGACAGGGGGCAACTATGGCTACACCTTC.